This TCR beta chain was obtained from a study of blood T cell repertoires in COVID-19. Turning to the study itself: The United States, Italy and Spain provided the acute and convalescent COVID-19 samples. Sources were T cells, B-cell-depleted T cells, or PBMCs; the material itself was cDNA or gDNA.

As originally analysed: Reference gene primer amplification in the assay estimated nucleated cell counts. Profiled with immunoSEQ multiplex PCR; TCRdb holds only in-frame clones, not every one. V, J and clone size reflect that table, while D and trimming were determined from the DNA. Of under 95,000 clones listed, about four fifths are singletons. In germline, CDR1 is SGHTA, CDR2 FQGTGA. The CDR3 is 16 residues long. V was trimmed by 5 bases and J by 5 bases, leaving 21 bases between them. The sequence was obtained from a woman in her 70s with acute or convalescent COVID-19. Specimen: peripheral blood. The chain couples TRBV7-3 to TRBJ1-1; TRBD1 might be the D (5 bases). The CDR3 bases are TGTGCCAGCAGCCGGCAGGGAGGGCAAGGGAGGACTGAAGCTTTCTTT. As protein: CASSRQGGQGRTEAFF.